These 19 T cell receptor beta chains were sequenced from one sample in a study of T cells in Graves' hyperthyroidism and ophthalmopathy. TCR beta CDR3 sequences were amplified from RNA transcripts. HTBI primers were used for first-round RT-PCR of the TCR CDR3. TCRdb ran MiXCR on the multiplex PCR reads and lists one entry per CDR3 protein. Of around 530,000 distinct CDR3 sequences in the sample, approximately 17% are singletons; the top ten hold roughly 15%. Input material: blood. Every receptor here comes from a woman under 30 with Graves' ophthalmopathy.

This chain connects TRBV28 to TRBJ1-1, with D perhaps TRBD1 (6 bases). CDR3 length: 13 residues. Germline values: CDR1 MDHEN, CDR2 SYDVKM. V was pared by 8 bases and J by 4 bases, with 14 bases between. This CDR3 reads CASLGGGGTEAFF. CDR3 in DNA: TGTGCCAGCCTAGGGGGTGGGGGCACTGAAGCTTTCTTT.

This clonotype has at least ten counts. This chain links TRBV6-1 with TRBJ2-1, with TRBD2 identical over 11 bases. This CDR3 comprises 17 residues. Germline V gene sequence: CDR1 MNHNS, CDR2 SASEGT. The V gene end was trimmed by 10 bases and the J gene end by 4 bases; junction bases not matched to a gene: 15. The CDR3 coding sequence is TGTGCCACCCAAAGGCTAGCGGGGGGTTATCGGTACAATGAGCAGTTCTTC. Its protein product is CATQRLAGGYRYNEQFF.

CDR3 protein: CSASTAGQSSGNTIYF. The CDR3 nucleotides read TGCAGTGCTAGCACCGCGGGACAGTCCTCTGGAAACACCATATATTTT. The chain combines TRBV20-1 with TRBJ1-3, with 7 bases that match TRBD1. Losses at the gene ends were 3 bases for V and 0 bases for J; bases not matched to a gene: 8. CDR3 length equals 16 residues. Per the germline V gene, CDR1 is DFQATT and CDR2 is SNEGSKA (reference sequence).

J is TRBJ2-7 and V is TRBV20-1; D is possibly TRBD2 (5 bases). Trimming cost V 0 bases and J 10 bases, with 16 bases left between them. Looked up from germline, CDR1 is DFQATT and CDR2 is SNEGSKA (reference sequence). This CDR3 has 13 residues. CDR3 coding DNA: TGCAGTGCTAGAGATCAATCACTAGATGAACAGTACTTC. Its translation: CSARDQSLDEQYF.

This clonotype has at least ten counts. This sequence joins TRBV5-6 and TRBJ2-3; D perhaps matches TRBD2 (6 bases). Trimming removed 4 bases from V and 2 bases from J, with 14 bases in between. Per germline, CDR1 SGHDT and CDR2 YYEEEE. CDR3 size: 15 residues. This CDR3 reads CASSLEGSYTDTQYF. CDR3 bases: TGTGCCAGCAGCCTGGAGGGCAGTTACACAGATACGCAGTATTTT. The full variable domain, rest sourced from reference TRBV5-6 and TRBJ2-3, is DAGVTQSPTHLIKTRGQQVTLRCSPKSGHDTVSWYQQALGQGPQFIFQYYEEEERQRGNFPDRFSGHQFPNYSSELNVNALLLGDSALYLCASSLEGSYTDTQYFGPGTRLTVL.

There are a few counts of this clonotype. The chain recombines TRBV30 with TRBJ2-1, with D uncertain. V lost 1 base, J lost 4 bases, and 8 bases lay in between. The CDR3 is made up of 13 amino acids. CDR1 is GTSNPN, CDR2 SVGIG, per germline (reference sequence). The CDR3 DNA reads as TGTGCCTGGAGTGCCTCCTTTTACAATGAGCAGTTCTTC. It codes for CAWSASFYNEQFF.

In its sample, this clonotype was seen many times. V usage is TRBV11-2 and J usage is TRBJ1-1, with D unresolved. V was pared by 2 bases and J by 0 bases, with 19 bases between. This CDR3 is 18 amino acids long. The germline V gene has CDR1 SGHAT and CDR2 FQNNGV. The CDR3 reads CASSLFLSRTAVNTEAFF. The CDR3 DNA sequence: TGTGCCAGCAGCTTATTTTTATCCAGGACGGCCGTGAACACTGAAGCTTTCTTT.

This chain joins TRBV19 and TRBJ2-7; TRBD2 aligns across 8 bases. There are 13 residues in the CDR3. V dropped 3 bases and J dropped 6; count of bases not matched to a gene: 4. Looked up from germline, CDR1 is LNHDA and CDR2 is SQIVND (reference sequence). In DNA, the CDR3 is TGTGCCAGTAGTATTGCTAGCGGGCCCGAGCAGTACTTC. This sequence encodes CASSIASGPEQYF. The variable domain in full, with the rest retrieved from reference TRBV19 and TRBJ2-7, is DGGITQSPKYLFRKEGQNVTLSCEQNLNHDAMYWYRQDPGQGLRLIYYSQIVNDFQKGDIAEGYSVSREKKESFPLTVTSAQKNPTAFYLCASSIASGPEQYFGPGTRLTVT.

This clonotype was recorded many times. A junction boundary mismatches the germline segment, possibly from a read error. The V call is TRBV4-3, the J call TRBJ2-7; D unresolved. Germline assignment: CDR1 LGHNA and CDR2 YSLEER. This CDR3 has 13 residues. The CDR3 is CASSQDRSYEQYF. For the CDR3, the DNA is TGTGCCAGCAGCCAAGACCGATCCTACGAGCAGTACTTC.

The chain joins TRBV20-1 to TRBJ1-2, with D unclear. The V and J ends lost 1 base and 3 bases respectively, with 9 bases between them. The germline gives CDR1 DFQATT, CDR2 SNEGSKA (reference sequence). This CDR3 is 13 amino acids long. The CDR3 sequence is CSARVRADYGYTF. The CDR3 bases are TGCAGTGCTAGAGTTCGAGCGGACTATGGCTACACCTTC.

This clonotype has a handful of counts. The chain carries TRBV25-1 and TRBJ1-1; D perhaps matches TRBD1 (5 bases). Germline V gives CDR1 MGHDK, CDR2 SYGVNS. V lost 1 base and J 4 bases, leaving 16 bases between the germline ends. The CDR3 sequence is 16 residues long. Here the CDR3 DNA reads TGTGCCAGCAGTGAATCGGGGGACCCCCTCGGCACTGAAGCTTTCTTT. Its translation is CASSESGDPLGTEAFF.

There are many counts of this clonotype. The V and J genes are TRBV11-2 and TRBJ2-4; 11 bases align to TRBD2. The junction had 8 bases not matched to a gene; V was cut back by 4 bases and J by 6 bases. The CDR3 sequence is 16 residues long. Germline loops: CDR1 SGHAT, CDR2 FQNNGV. CDR3 DNA: TGTGCCAGCAGCTCAACGGGACTAGCGGAGACAAACATTCAGTACTTC. Translated: CASSSTGLAETNIQYF.

The chain recombines TRBV11-2 with TRBJ2-3, with 11 positions matching TRBD2. The V and J ends lost 1 base and 2 bases, in that order; junction bases with no gene match: 5. Germline V gives CDR1 SGHAT, CDR2 FQNNGV. The length of the CDR3 is 17 residues. The CDR3 reads CASSLGTSGGLTDTQYF. The CDR3 DNA is TGTGCCAGCAGCTTAGGAACTAGCGGGGGCCTCACAGATACGCAGTATTTT.

The chain is built from TRBV15 and TRBJ1-2, with 11 bases matching TRBD1. Germline V lookup: CDR1 LNHNV, CDR2 YYDKDF (reference sequence). The CDR3 totals 14 residues. The junction had 2 bases not matched to a gene; V was cut back by 3 bases and J by 5 bases. CDR3 residues: CATSSGTGGYGYTF. The CDR3 DNA sequence: TGTGCCACCAGCAGTGGGACAGGGGGGTATGGCTACACCTTC. Based on the CDR3 plus reference TRBV15 and TRBJ1-2, the full variable domain is DAMVIQNPRYQVTQFGKPVTLSCSQTLNHNVMYWYQQKSSQAPKLLFHYYDKDFNNEADTPDNFQSRRPNTSFCFLDIRSPGLGDTAMYLCATSSGTGGYGYTFGSGTRLTVV.

The rearrangement joins TRBV4-1 to TRBJ2-1; 9 bases line up with TRBD2. V shed 4 bases and J 2 bases; nucleotides not matched to a gene: 15. Germline CDR1 MGHRA, CDR2 YSYEKL. The CDR3 totals 19 residues. The CDR3 spells CASSLRPPAGGPTYNEQFF. CDR3 nucleotide sequence: TGCGCCAGCAGCCTCAGACCGCCTGCGGGGGGGCCCACCTACAATGAGCAGTTCTTC.

This clonotype has just one count. The rearrangement links TRBV30 to TRBJ2-5, with 13 bases fitting TRBD2. The CDR3 contains 16 residues. Germline CDR1 and CDR2: GTSNPN and SVGIG (reference sequence). Trimming took 1 base from V and 2 from J; bases not matched to a gene: 4. CDR3 bases: TGTGCCTGGAGTGGACTAGCGGGGGGTCTACAAGAGACCCAGTACTTC. Protein product: CAWSGLAGGLQETQYF.

This clonotype was detected many times. The J gene is TRBJ2-7, the V gene TRBV30, with D tentatively TRBD2 (5 bases). The CDR3 has 16 residues. With 2 bases removed from V and 2 bases from J, the gap between germline ends came to 19 bases. CDR1 and CDR2 (germline): GTSNPN, SVGIG (reference sequence). The CDR3 loop is CAWSRGSGSGPYEQYF. The CDR3 DNA reads TGTGCCTGGAGTAGAGGTTCGGGCAGCGGACCCTACGAGCAGTACTTC.

This clonotype was detected many times. The J gene is TRBJ2-1, the V gene TRBV2; tentative D call: TRBD2 (5 bases). This CDR3 region has 12 residues. Germline CDR1 and CDR2: SNHLY and FYNNEI. Trimming pared 3 bases from V and 9 bases from J, leaving 9 bases between. In DNA, the CDR3 is TGTGCCAGCAGTGAGGTAGGGAGTGAGCAGTTCTTC. This sequence encodes CASSEVGSEQFF.

This clonotype has at least ten counts. The J gene is TRBJ1-5, the V gene TRBV18; D gene uncertain. The CDR3 has 15 residues. V shed 2 bases and J shed 4 bases, with 12 bases lying between them. Germline CDR1 KGHSH, CDR2 LQKENI. The chain's CDR3 is CASSPGVLENQPQHF. CDR3 nucleotide sequence: TGTGCCAGCTCACCAGGGGTATTGGAGAATCAGCCCCAGCATTTT.